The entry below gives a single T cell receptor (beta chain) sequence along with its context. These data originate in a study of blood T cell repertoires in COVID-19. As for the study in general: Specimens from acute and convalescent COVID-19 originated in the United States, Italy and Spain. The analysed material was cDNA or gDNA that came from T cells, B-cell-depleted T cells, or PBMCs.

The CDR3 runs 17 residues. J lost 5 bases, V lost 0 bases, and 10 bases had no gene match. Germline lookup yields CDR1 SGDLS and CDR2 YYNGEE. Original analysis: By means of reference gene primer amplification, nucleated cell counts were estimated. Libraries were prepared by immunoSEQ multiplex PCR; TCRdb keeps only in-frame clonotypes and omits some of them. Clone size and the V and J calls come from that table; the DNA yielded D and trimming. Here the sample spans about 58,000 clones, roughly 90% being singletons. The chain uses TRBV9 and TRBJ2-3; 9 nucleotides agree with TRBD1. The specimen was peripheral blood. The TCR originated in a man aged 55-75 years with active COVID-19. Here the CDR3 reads CASSVEATGGPQDTQYF. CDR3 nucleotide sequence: TGTGCCAGCAGCGTAGAGGCGACAGGGGGTCCACAAGATACGCAGTATTTT. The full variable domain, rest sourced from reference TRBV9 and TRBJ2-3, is DSGVTQTPKHLITATGQRVTLRCSPRSGDLSVYWYQQSLDQGLQFLIQYYNGEERAKGNILERFSAQQFPDLHSELNLSSLELGDSALYFCASSVEATGGPQDTQYFGPGTRLTVL.